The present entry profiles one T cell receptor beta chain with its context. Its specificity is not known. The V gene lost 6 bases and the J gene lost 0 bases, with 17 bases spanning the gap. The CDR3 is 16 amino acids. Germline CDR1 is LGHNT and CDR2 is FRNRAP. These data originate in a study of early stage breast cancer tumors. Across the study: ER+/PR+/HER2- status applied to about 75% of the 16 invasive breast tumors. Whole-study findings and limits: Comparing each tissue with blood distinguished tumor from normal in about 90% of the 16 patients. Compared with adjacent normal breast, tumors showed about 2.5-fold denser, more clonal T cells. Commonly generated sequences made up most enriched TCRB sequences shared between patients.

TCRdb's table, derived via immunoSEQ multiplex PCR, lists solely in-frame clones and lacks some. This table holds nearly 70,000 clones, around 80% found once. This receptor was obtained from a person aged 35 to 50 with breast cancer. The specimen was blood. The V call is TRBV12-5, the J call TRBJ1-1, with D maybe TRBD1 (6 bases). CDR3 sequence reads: CASGFLGGGMNTEAFF. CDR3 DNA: TGTGCTAGTGGATTCCTCGGTGGGGGCATGAACACTGAAGCTTTCTTT.